A selection of T cell receptor beta chains follows, all from one sample in a study of T cells in Graves' hyperthyroidism and ophthalmopathy. TCRdb reanalysed the multiplex PCR reads using MiXCR and keeps one entry per CDR3 protein. The sample consists of 500,000 or so distinct CDR3 sequences, approximately 17% of them appearing once. Sequencing was carried out using blood. All receptors derive from a young woman with Graves' ophthalmopathy. The conserved cysteine and the conserved F or W are not part of the CDR3 here.

j_gene | v_gene | CDR3aa
TRBJ1-4 | TRBV7-6 | ASSGSGEKLF
TRBJ1-3 | TRBV28 | ASSKGFSGNTIY
TRBJ2-5 | TRBV3-1 | ASSHRLAGGSETQY
TRBJ1-6 | TRBV20-1 | SARDQVSYNSPLH
TRBJ2-7 | TRBV20-1 | SAREGGSPYEQY
TRBJ2-7 | TRBV7-2 | ASSLGATASSYEQY
TRBJ2-6 | TRBV12-3/TRBV12-4 | ASSLSGQGGRGANVLT
TRBJ1-6 | TRBV30 | AWSGLPGSPLH
TRBJ1-2 | TRBV15 | ATSRVLGQGYSVYGYT
TRBJ2-7 | TRBV10-3 | AIAAARTGAFHEQY
TRBJ2-2 | TRBV12-3/TRBV12-4 | ASSLAAGGTGELF
TRBJ2-1 | TRBV30 | ACPGPSYNEQF
TRBJ1-6 | TRBV20-1 | SANDRGLDNSPLH
TRBJ1-4 | TRBV15 | ATSRDGTGNEKLF
TRBJ2-7 | TRBV2 | ASRTDSYEQY
TRBJ2-1 | TRBV28 | ASSLLATGNNEQF
TRBJ2-2 | TRBV7-3 | ASSLLGTGDTGELF
TRBJ2-7 | TRBV5-1 | ASSPASGHEQY
TRBJ2-7 | TRBV20-1 | SARSGHRYEQY
TRBJ1-5 | TRBV2 | ASSDWDSNQPQH
TRBJ2-4 | TRBV28 | ASSLGGRGNIQY
TRBJ1-6 | TRBV6-1 | ASMQGANNSPLH
TRBJ2-7 | TRBV29-1 | SVDVGSYEQY
TRBJ2-1 | TRBV12-3/TRBV12-4 | ASSLRVGRRLLVGARNEQF
TRBJ1-2 | TRBV7-2 | ASSLEGNPNYGYT
TRBJ2-7 | TRBV15 | ATSRSRGPNYEQY
TRBJ2-7 | TRBV28 | ASSPPLLAGHYEQY
TRBJ2-1 | TRBV7-9 | ASSLVRTSGYNEQF
TRBJ1-1 | TRBV6-1 | ASSPRANTEAF
TRBJ1-4 | TRBV19 | ASSIRVFGEKLF
TRBJ1-1 | TRBV2 | ATGARVDTEAF
TRBJ2-1 | TRBV28 | ASSFTGGRLQF
TRBJ2-1 | TRBV19 | ASSIGGSQGFNEQF
TRBJ2-1 | TRBV6-5 | ASSYVLGEVINEQF
TRBJ1-2 | TRBV29-1 | SVENTYGYT
TRBJ2-1 | TRBV28 | ASRSQTKVAGEGNEQF
TRBJ1-4 | TRBV28 | ASSYGQGRDEKLF
TRBJ2-7 | TRBV7-6 | ASSNRDRANEQY
TRBJ2-5 | TRBV20-1 | SAILLAGDETQY
TRBJ2-1 | TRBV7-9 | ASSSPPGQGASWFVNEQF
TRBJ1-5 | TRBV28 | ASVGTFNQPQH
TRBJ2-7 | TRBV27 | ASSLIGGRVSEQY
TRBJ2-7 | TRBV27 | ASSSDRGFYEQY
TRBJ2-5 | TRBV5-1 | ASSITGGETQY
TRBJ1-4 | TRBV12-3/TRBV12-4 | ASSPGTGNMQKLF
TRBJ1-1 | TRBV6-5 | ASSYGPLQAEAF
TRBJ2-3 | TRBV24-1 | ATSGDRGLTDTQY
TRBJ1-2 | TRBV10-3 | AIKGQGDSYGYT
TRBJ1-1 | TRBV6-1 | ASRTQGVNTEAF
TRBJ1-5 | TRBV3-1 | ASSQGVGGTQPQH
TRBJ1-1 | TRBV7-9 | ASSDPTGGNTEAF